The 31 T cell receptor beta chains below all came from one sample that was sequenced in a study of T cell responses to AZD1222 COVID-19 vaccine. The method was immunoSEQ multiplex PCR; TCRdb's version includes in-frame clones alone and lacks a portion of them. The profile shows about 130,000 clones, roughly 90% of them singletons. Source: peripheral blood, taken 28 days after the second AZD1222 dose. These receptor sequences come from an adult who received the AZD1222 COVID-19 vaccine.

V is TRBV4-1 and J is TRBJ1-2; D gene unclear. CDR3 length equals 18 residues. Trimming took off 4 bases at V and 3 bases at J, with 24 bases between the two ends. CDR1 is MGHRA and CDR2 is YSYEKL in the germline V gene. The CDR3, as DNA: TGCGCCAGCAGCCCCATTACATATCCGGGAGCTAATTACTATGGCTACACCTTC. Its translation: CASSPITYPGANYYGYTF.

The chain recombines TRBV15 with TRBJ2-3; TRBD2 matches at 10 bases. This CDR3 region has 15 residues. Germline CDR1 reads LNHNV; CDR2 reads YYDKDF (reference sequence). V lost 4 bases and J lost 7; bases outside the gene matches: 8. DNA for the CDR3: TGTGCCACCAGCATTCCGGCTAGCGGGAGATATACGCAGTATTTT. It codes for CATSIPASGRYTQYF.

The rearrangement joins TRBV3-1 (or the pseudogene TRBV3-2) to TRBJ2-3; TRBD1 or TRBD2 may be the D gene (5 bases each). The V gene's germline CDR1 is LGHDT and CDR2 YNNKEL (reference sequence). V was pared by 5 bases and J by 1 base, with 10 bases between. The CDR3 is made up of 14 amino acids. This CDR3 reads CASSARDGTDTQYF. The CDR3 DNA follows: TGTGCCAGCAGCGCCAGGGACGGCACAGATACGCAGTATTTT.

This sequence joins TRBV21-1 and TRBJ2-7; the D call TRBD1 from the table was never checked on the DNA. TRBV21-1 is a known pseudogene. The CDR3 covers 14 residues. CDR3 DNA sequence: TGTGCCAGCAGCAAAAAGGACAGATCCTACGAGCAGTACTTC. Its translation is CASSKKDRSYEQYF.

J is TRBJ2-7 and V is TRBV30, with D perhaps matching TRBD1 (5 bases). The CDR3 length is 13 residues. Trimming shortened V by 8 bases and J by 2 bases, and 16 bases separated the two germline ends. Germline V CDR1 and CDR2: GTSNPN, SVGIG (reference sequence). CDR3 nucleotide sequence: TGTGCCGTAAACTACGCAGGGCCCTACGAGCAGTACTTC. This encodes CAVNYAGPYEQYF.

This chain joins TRBV10-3 and TRBJ2-7, with TRBD1 identical over 7 bases. The CDR3 length is 14 residues. The germline gives CDR1 ENHRY, CDR2 SYGVKD. Germline trimming cut 5 bases from V and 1 base from J; bases unmatched to any gene: 5. CDR3: CAISYDRVSYEQYF. In nucleotides, the CDR3 is TGTGCCATCAGTTATGACAGGGTATCCTACGAGCAGTACTTC.

The genes are TRBV29-1 and TRBJ2-2; maybe TRBD1 (5 bases). This CDR3 comprises 14 residues. Germline CDR1 SQVTM, CDR2 ANQGSEA. The CDR3 DNA reads TGCAACGAAGAGGTGGGGCGCAGCACCGGGGAGCTGTTTTTT. Translating it yields CNEEVGRSTGELFF.

The rearrangement links TRBV12-3 or TRBV12-4 to TRBJ1-1; D remains unclear. The CDR3 consists of 11 residues. V was pared by 8 bases and J by 7 bases, with 11 bases between. DNA of the CDR3: TGTGCCAGCCTTAAAGAGGTTGAAGCTTTCTTT. Translation: CASLKEVEAFF.

This clone was counted a single time. The chain joins TRBV19 to TRBJ2-5; perhaps TRBD1 as D (6 bases). Germline V gene sequence: CDR1 LNHDA, CDR2 SQIVND (reference sequence). This CDR3 region has 13 residues. Trimming pared 6 bases from V and 5 bases from J, leaving 13 bases between. In DNA form, the CDR3 reads TGTGCCAGTAGGAGGGACACGGAGGAGACCCAGTACTTC. Its protein product is CASRRDTEETQYF.

V gene TRBV9 combines with J gene TRBJ2-5, with 8 bases lining up with TRBD2. There are 15 residues in the CDR3. Trimming took 3 bases from V and 1 from J; bases not matched to a gene: 5. In germline, CDR1 is SGDLS, CDR2 YYNGEE. The DNA of the CDR3 is TGTGCCAGCAGCGCTTCAACTAGCGGCCAAGAGACCCAGTACTTC. Its translation: CASSASTSGQETQYF.

The rearrangement uses TRBV9 and TRBJ1-2, with D maybe TRBD1 (6 bases). The germline V gene has CDR1 SGDLS and CDR2 YYNGEE. The V and J ends lost 7 bases and 2 bases respectively, with 21 bases between them. The CDR3 covers 16 residues. CDR3 DNA: TGTGCCAGCCACATGGGGGTTTTGGGGGCAAACTATGGCTACACCTTC. Its translation is CASHMGVLGANYGYTF. The entire variable domain, with the rest obtained from reference TRBV9 and TRBJ1-2, is as follows: DSGVTQTPKHLITATGQRVTLRCSPRSGDLSVYWYQQSLDQGLQFLIQYYNGEERAKGNILERFSAQQFPDLHSELNLSSLELGDSALYFCASHMGVLGANYGYTFGSGTRLTVV.

This clone was detected once. The V call is TRBV24-1, the J call TRBJ1-2; unclear D gene. The V and J ends lost 0 bases and 11 bases respectively, with 9 bases between them. This CDR3 spans 12 amino acids. Germline V lookup: CDR1 KGHDR, CDR2 SFDVKD. The CDR3: CATSDLGRHYTF. The CDR3 bases are TGTGCCACCAGTGATTTGGGTCGCCATTACACCTTC.

CDR3 residues: CASSLLLQSPGNEQFF. The CDR3 nucleotides read TGCGCCAGCAGCTTACTCCTCCAGTCCCCCGGCAATGAGCAGTTCTTC. The chain combines TRBV5-1 with TRBJ2-1; D not resolved. Germline CDR1 reads SGHRS; CDR2 reads YFSETQ. The germline V and J ends were trimmed by 2 bases and 6 bases, with 18 bases remaining between them. CDR3 length: 16 residues.

This chain links TRBV2 with TRBJ2-7; 11 bases line up with TRBD2. V lost 7 bases and J lost 9; bases outside the gene matches: 14. The CDR3 consists of 15 residues. Germline CDR1 is SNHLY and CDR2 is FYNNEI. DNA of the CDR3: TGTGCCAGCACCTTGAGCGGGACTAGCGGTACCGGGCAGTACTTC. It encodes CASTLSGTSGTGQYF. The full variable domain, its missing parts supplied by reference TRBV2 and TRBJ2-7, is EPEVTQTPSHQVTQMGQEVILRCVPISNHLYFYWYRQILGQKVEFLVSFYNNEISEKSEIFDDQFSVERPDGSNFTLKIRSTKLEDSAMYFCASTLSGTSGTGQYFGPGTRLTVT.

This clone showed up just a few times. The chain links TRBV7-9 to TRBJ1-4; weak D call: TRBD1 (5 bases). CDR3 length equals 14 residues. V lost 0 bases and J lost 7, with 9 bases in between. The germline CDR1 and CDR2 sequences are SEHNR and FQNEAQ (reference sequence). The CDR3: CASSLAGTAEKLFF. Here the CDR3 DNA reads TGTGCCAGCAGCTTAGCTGGGACGGCTGAAAAACTGTTTTTT.

The chain employs TRBV3-1 (or the pseudogene TRBV3-2) and TRBJ1-2, with 10 bases aligning to TRBD1. V lost 6 bases, J lost 6 bases, and 4 bases stayed unmatched. This CDR3 is 13 amino acids long. CDR1 LGHDT and CDR2 YNNKEL come from the germline V gene (reference sequence). CDR3 loop: CASSRQGANGYTF. The DNA of the CDR3 is TGTGCCAGCAGTCGACAGGGGGCGAATGGCTACACCTTC.

As DNA, the CDR3 is TGTGCCAGCAGCGTAGATACGGGGCCTTATTCACCCCTCCACTTT. The encoded protein is CASSVDTGPYSPLHF. J is TRBJ1-6 and V is TRBV9; D perhaps matches TRBD1 (5 bases). This CDR3 is built from 15 residues. Germline V gene sequence: CDR1 SGDLS, CDR2 YYNGEE. V was cut by 0 bases and J by 8 bases, with 12 bases left in between. The complete variable domain, with remaining parts taken from reference TRBV9 and TRBJ1-6, reads DSGVTQTPKHLITATGQRVTLRCSPRSGDLSVYWYQQSLDQGLQFLIQYYNGEERAKGNILERFSAQQFPDLHSELNLSSLELGDSALYFCASSVDTGPYSPLHFGNGTRLTVT.

The table lists this clone with a count of one. The rearrangement uses TRBV7-9 and TRBJ1-4; D is ambiguous. The CDR3 is 15 amino acids. From germline, CDR1 is SEHNR and CDR2 FQNEAQ (reference sequence). The V end lost 5 bases, the J end lost 8 bases, and 18 bases lay between the germline ends. The CDR3 protein is CASSLGRTRGEKLFF. The CDR3 region has the DNA TGTGCCAGCAGCCTCGGACGTACCAGAGGAGAAAAACTGTTTTTT.

V usage is TRBV6-5 and J usage is TRBJ2-7; 8 nucleotides match TRBD1. This CDR3 has 13 residues. Trimming removed 10 bases from V and 3 bases from J; junction bases left unmatched: 8. Germline V lookup: CDR1 MNHEY, CDR2 SVGAGI. Here the CDR3 DNA reads TGTGCCACCTCACAGGGGGAAGTCTACGAGCAGTACTTC. It encodes CATSQGEVYEQYF.

The J gene is TRBJ1-1, the V gene TRBV5-6; no clear D. CDR3 length equals 12 residues. V lost 2 bases, J lost 4 bases, and 6 bases lay in between. Germline assignment: CDR1 SGHDT and CDR2 YYEEEE. This chain's CDR3 is CASSFLGTEAFF. CDR3 nucleotide sequence: TGTGCCAGCAGCTTTCTCGGCACTGAAGCTTTCTTT.

The chain carries TRBV7-9 and TRBJ2-5; no clear D gene. Per germline, CDR1 SEHNR and CDR2 FQNEAQ (reference sequence). Trimming shortened V by 3 bases and J by 6 bases, and 11 bases separated the two germline ends. There are 13 residues in the CDR3. CDR3 in DNA: TGTGCCAGCAGCTTGCTCGAGACTCAGACCCAGTACTTC. It specifies CASSLLETQTQYF.

The V call is TRBV5-1, the J call TRBJ1-1; TRBD1 might be the D (6 bases). The CDR3 length is 15 residues. CDR1 and CDR2 (germline): SGHRS, YFSETQ. V was pared by 4 bases and J by 7 bases, with 20 bases between. In DNA, the CDR3 is TGCGCCAGCAGCCCCCCACGTGGGGGCCCCTATGAAGCTTTCTTT. As protein: CASSPPRGGPYEAFF.

CDR3 nucleotide sequence: TGTGCCACCAGCAGAGAGTACACTTCCTACGAGCAGTACTTC. Its translation: CATSREYTSYEQYF. The chain carries TRBV15 and TRBJ2-7; D is unresolved. The V and J ends lost 0 bases and 1 base respectively, with 7 bases between them. The CDR3 is 14 amino acids. Germline values: CDR1 LNHNV, CDR2 YYDKDF (reference sequence).

The rearrangement links TRBV5-6 to TRBJ1-6; 9 bases line up with TRBD1. Germline lookup yields CDR1 SGHDT and CDR2 YYEEEE. J was trimmed by 8 bases and V by 2 bases; bases with no gene match: 5. This CDR3 has 15 amino acids. Here the CDR3 DNA reads TGTGCCAGCAGCTTTCTGGACAGGGGAGATTCACCCCTCCACTTT. It yields the protein CASSFLDRGDSPLHF.

The CDR3 DNA follows: TGCGCCAGCAGCCACGGGGGGCTGGGTGAAGCTTTCTTT. Its protein is CASSHGGLGEAFF. This chain joins TRBV4-1 and TRBJ1-1; D might be TRBD1 (6 bases). The CDR3 is 13 amino acids. Trimming pared 3 bases from V and 7 bases from J, leaving 12 bases between. The germline V gene has CDR1 MGHRA and CDR2 YSYEKL.

The CDR3 protein is CASSLRDEQYF. CDR3 nucleotide sequence: TGTGCCAGCAGTCTGAGAGACGAGCAGTACTTC. This chain uses TRBV6-5 with TRBJ2-7; D gene uncertain. Germline CDR1 MNHEY, CDR2 SVGAGI. Trimming removed 5 bases at V and 5 bases at J, with 7 bases between. The length of the CDR3 is 11 residues.

This chain uses TRBV28 with TRBJ2-7; no clear D. The germline V and J ends were trimmed by 7 bases and 3 bases, with 19 bases remaining between them. This CDR3 is 15 amino acids long. The V gene's germline CDR1 is MDHEN and CDR2 SYDVKM. The CDR3: CASTPDPQALYEQYF. Here the CDR3 DNA reads TGTGCCAGCACTCCCGACCCTCAGGCGCTCTACGAGCAGTACTTC.

The V and J genes are TRBV11-2 and TRBJ2-1; 9 nucleotides agree with TRBD2. The CDR3 sequence is 13 residues long. The V gene's germline CDR1 is SGHAT and CDR2 FQNNGV. Trimming removed 3 bases from V and 10 bases from J; junction bases left unmatched: 4. This chain's CDR3 is CASSFDLAGEQFF. The DNA for the CDR3 is TGTGCCAGCAGCTTCGACCTAGCGGGAGAGCAGTTCTTC.

The chain carries TRBV5-1 and TRBJ2-3, with D perhaps matching TRBD2 (6 bases). Trimming cost V 2 bases and J 4 bases, with 20 bases left between them. CDR3 length: 17 residues. The V gene's germline CDR1 is SGHRS and CDR2 YFSETQ. CDR3 region: CASSFRPGTPSSDTQYF. The CDR3 DNA follows: TGCGCCAGCAGCTTCCGACCCGGGACTCCATCATCAGATACGCAGTATTTT.

V and J are TRBV28 and TRBJ1-5; the D gene is possibly TRBD1 (5 bases). Germline-derived CDR1 and CDR2 are MDHEN and SYDVKM. Between the trimmed V and J ends, which lost 5 bases and 6 bases, there was a span of 14 bases. The CDR3 has 14 amino acids. CDR3 residues: CASSLGTVVQPQHF. The DNA of the CDR3 is TGTGCCAGCAGTCTTGGGACGGTGGTTCAGCCCCAGCATTTT.

V usage is TRBV7-8 and J usage is TRBJ2-2, with 9 bases aligning to TRBD2. Germline values: CDR1 SGHVS, CDR2 FQNEAQ. V dropped 5 bases and J dropped 7; count of bases not matched to a gene: 11. This CDR3 has 16 residues. Here the CDR3 reads CASSRGLAGSVGELFF. CDR3 DNA sequence: TGTGCCAGCAGCCGAGGGCTAGCGGGATCGGTCGGGGAGCTGTTTTTT.